The clone carrying this TCR beta chain was found a few times. What it binds is not known. The data were obtained in a study of regulatory T cells in long-lasting Graves disease. Findings and caveats of the study: It was peripheral blood alone, not thyroid tissue, that was studied. Among the persistent patients, 2,741 public clonotypes were shared, more than the 966 shared among new patients.

Time point given: newly diagnosed GD, antithyroid drugs for less than 3 months. RNA from PBMCs was the source of the TCR library. In building TCR beta libraries, iRepertoire HTBI primers were used together with Arm-PCR of CDR3 regions. From the multiplex PCR reads, TCRdb called clonotypes with MiXCR, one entry per CDR3 protein. The profile shows about 460,000 distinct CDR3 sequences, around 15% of them singletons. These data are also associated with another study on T cells in Graves' hyperthyroidism and ophthalmopathy. That source reports: Based on clinical symptoms, serum thyroxine and TRAb, thyroid ultrasound and orbital computed tomography, diagnoses were reached. The TCR CDR3 first-round RT-PCR relied on the HTBI primer set.

Sequencing used peripheral blood mononuclear cells (PBMCs), obtained at new diagnosis, from a patient treated with antithyroid drugs. This clonotype was obtained from a woman in her fifties or sixties with Graves disease.

CDR3 nucleotides: TGTGCCAGTAACGCCACAGGGGGCGTTGGGTACGAGCAGTACTTC. It encodes CASNATGGVGYEQYF. The chain uses TRBV19 and TRBJ2-7; 9 positions agree with TRBD1. The CDR3 extends over 15 amino acids. Losses at the gene ends were 7 bases for V and 4 bases for J; bases not matched to a gene: 11. CDR1 and CDR2 (germline): LNHDA, SQIVND (reference sequence).